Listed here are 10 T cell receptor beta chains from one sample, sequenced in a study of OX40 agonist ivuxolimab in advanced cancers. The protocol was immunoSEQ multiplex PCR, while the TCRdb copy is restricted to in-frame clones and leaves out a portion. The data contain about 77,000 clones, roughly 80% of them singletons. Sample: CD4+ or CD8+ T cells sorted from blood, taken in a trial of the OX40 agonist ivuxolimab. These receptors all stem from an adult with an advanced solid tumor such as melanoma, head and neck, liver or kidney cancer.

Here the CDR3 DNA reads TGTGCCAGCAGCTTAATACAGGGGTCCTATGGCTACACCTTC. Residues: CASSLIQGSYGYTF. The chain links TRBV28 to TRBJ1-2, with TRBD1 identical over 7 bases. V was pared by 6 bases and J by 4 bases, with 8 bases of the junction left unmatched. CDR1 is MDHEN, CDR2 SYDVKM, per germline. This CDR3 has 14 amino acids.

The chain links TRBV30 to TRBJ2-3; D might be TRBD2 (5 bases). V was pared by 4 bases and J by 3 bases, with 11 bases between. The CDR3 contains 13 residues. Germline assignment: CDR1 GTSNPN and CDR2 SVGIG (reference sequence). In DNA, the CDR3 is TGTGCCTGGACGAGAGGGCAGACAGATACGCAGTATTTT. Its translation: CAWTRGQTDTQYF.

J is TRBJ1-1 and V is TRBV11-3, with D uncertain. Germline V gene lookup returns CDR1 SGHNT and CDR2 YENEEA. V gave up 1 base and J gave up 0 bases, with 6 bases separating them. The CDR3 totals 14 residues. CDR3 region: CASSLVRMNTEAFF. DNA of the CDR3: TGTGCCAGCAGCTTAGTCAGAATGAACACTGAAGCTTTCTTT.

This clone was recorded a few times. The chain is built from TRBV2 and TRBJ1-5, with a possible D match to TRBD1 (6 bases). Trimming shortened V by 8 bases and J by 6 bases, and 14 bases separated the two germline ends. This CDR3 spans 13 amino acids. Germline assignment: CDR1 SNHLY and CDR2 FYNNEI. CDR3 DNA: TGTGCCAGCCAACTACAGGGTTCTCAGCCCCAGCATTTT. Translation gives CASQLQGSQPQHF.

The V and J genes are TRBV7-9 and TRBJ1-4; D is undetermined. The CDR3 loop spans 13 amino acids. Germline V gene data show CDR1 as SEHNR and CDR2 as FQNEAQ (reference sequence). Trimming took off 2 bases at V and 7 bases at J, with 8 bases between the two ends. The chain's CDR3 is CASSLKPPEKLFF. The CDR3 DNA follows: TGTGCCAGCAGCTTAAAGCCCCCTGAAAAACTGTTTTTT.

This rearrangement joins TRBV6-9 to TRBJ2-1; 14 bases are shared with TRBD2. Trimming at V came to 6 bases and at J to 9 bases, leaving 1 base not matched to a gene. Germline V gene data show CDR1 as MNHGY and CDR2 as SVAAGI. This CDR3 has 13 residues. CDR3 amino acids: CASRGLAGGEQFF. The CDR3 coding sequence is TGTGCCAGCAGAGGACTAGCGGGGGGTGAGCAGTTCTTC.

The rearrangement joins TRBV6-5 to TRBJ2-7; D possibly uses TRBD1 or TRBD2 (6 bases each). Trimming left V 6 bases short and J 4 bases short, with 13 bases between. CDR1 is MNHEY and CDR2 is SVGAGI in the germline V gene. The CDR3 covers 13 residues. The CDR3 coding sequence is TGTGCCAGCAGCACAGGGACTTTATACGAGCAGTACTTC. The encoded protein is CASSTGTLYEQYF.

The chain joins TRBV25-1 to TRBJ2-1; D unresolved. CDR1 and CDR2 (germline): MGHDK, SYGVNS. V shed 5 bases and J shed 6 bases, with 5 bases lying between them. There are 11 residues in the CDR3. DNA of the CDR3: TGTGCCAGCAGTATGGCCAATGAGCAGTTCTTC. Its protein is CASSMANEQFF.

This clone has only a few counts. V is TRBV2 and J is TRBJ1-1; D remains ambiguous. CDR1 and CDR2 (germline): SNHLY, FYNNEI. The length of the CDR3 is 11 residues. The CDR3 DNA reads TGTGCTAGCGGGTGGTACACTGAAGCTTTCTTT. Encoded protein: CASGWYTEAFF.

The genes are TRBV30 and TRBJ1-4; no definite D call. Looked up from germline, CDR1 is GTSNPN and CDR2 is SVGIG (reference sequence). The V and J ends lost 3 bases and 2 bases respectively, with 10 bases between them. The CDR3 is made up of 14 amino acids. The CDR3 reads CAWRRGWTNEKLFF. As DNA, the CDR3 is TGTGCCTGGAGGAGAGGGTGGACTAATGAAAAACTGTTTTTT.